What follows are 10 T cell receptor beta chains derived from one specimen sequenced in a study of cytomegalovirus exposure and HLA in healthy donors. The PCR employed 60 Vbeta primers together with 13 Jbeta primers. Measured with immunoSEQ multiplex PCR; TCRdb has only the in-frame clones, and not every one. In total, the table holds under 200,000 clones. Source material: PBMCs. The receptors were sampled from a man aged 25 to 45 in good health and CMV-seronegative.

The CDR3 sequence: CASSGGHADTQYF. The CDR3 DNA reads as TGTGCCAGTAGTGGGGGACACGCAGATACGCAGTATTTT. The chain employs TRBV19 and TRBJ2-3, with TRBD1 as a possible D gene (6 bases). The CDR3 spans 13 residues. V dropped 5 bases and J dropped 4 bases, with 10 bases sitting between them. Germline lookup yields CDR1 LNHDA and CDR2 SQIVND (reference sequence).

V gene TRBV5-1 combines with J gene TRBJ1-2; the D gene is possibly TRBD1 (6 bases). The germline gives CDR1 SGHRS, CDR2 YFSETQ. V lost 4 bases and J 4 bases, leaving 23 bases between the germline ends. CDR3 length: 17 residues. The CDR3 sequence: CASSLTIRGREGYGYTF. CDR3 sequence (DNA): TGCGCCAGCAGCCTGACGATCAGGGGAAGGGAGGGCTATGGCTACACCTTC.

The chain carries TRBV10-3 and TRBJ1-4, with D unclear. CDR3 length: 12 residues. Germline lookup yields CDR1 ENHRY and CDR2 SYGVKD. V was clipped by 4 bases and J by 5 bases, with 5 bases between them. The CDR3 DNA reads TGTGCCATCAGTGTTGAGAATGAAAAACTGTTTTTT. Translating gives CAISVENEKLFF.

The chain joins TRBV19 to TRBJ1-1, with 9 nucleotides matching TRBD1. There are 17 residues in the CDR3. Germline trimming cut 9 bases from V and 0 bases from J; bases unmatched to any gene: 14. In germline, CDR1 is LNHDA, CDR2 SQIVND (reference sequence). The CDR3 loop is CARNRDRAITMNTEAFF. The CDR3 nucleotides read TGTGCCAGAAACCGGGACAGGGCAATTACCATGAACACTGAAGCTTTCTTT.

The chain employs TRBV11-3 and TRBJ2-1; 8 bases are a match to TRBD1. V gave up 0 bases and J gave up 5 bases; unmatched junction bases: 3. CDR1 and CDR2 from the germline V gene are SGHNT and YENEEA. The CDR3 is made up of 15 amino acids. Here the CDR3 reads CASSLDWDRNNEQFF. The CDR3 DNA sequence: TGTGCCAGCAGCTTAGATTGGGACAGGAACAATGAGCAGTTCTTC.

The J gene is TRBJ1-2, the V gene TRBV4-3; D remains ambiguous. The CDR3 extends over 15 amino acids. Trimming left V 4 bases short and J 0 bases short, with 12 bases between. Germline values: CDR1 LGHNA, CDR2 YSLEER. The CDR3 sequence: CASSRLTGTNYGYTF. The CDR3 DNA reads TGCGCCAGCAGCCGGCTGACGGGTACTAACTATGGCTACACCTTC.

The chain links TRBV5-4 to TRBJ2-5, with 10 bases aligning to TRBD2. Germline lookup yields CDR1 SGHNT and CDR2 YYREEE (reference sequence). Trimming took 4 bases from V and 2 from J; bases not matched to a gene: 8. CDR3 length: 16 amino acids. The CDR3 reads CASSLQPSGGQETQYF. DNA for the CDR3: TGTGCCAGCAGCCTGCAGCCTAGCGGGGGACAAGAGACCCAGTACTTC.

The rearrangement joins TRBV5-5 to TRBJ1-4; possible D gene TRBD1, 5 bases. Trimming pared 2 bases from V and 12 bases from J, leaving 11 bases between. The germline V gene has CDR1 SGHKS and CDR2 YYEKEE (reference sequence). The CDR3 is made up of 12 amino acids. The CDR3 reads CASSLTREELFF. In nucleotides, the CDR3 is TGTGCCAGCAGCTTAACCAGGGAGGAACTGTTTTTT.

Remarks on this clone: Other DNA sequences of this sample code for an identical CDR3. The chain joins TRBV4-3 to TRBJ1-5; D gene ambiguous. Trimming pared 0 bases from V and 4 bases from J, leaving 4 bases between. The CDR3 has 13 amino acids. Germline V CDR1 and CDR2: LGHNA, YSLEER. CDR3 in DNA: TGCGCCAGCAGCCAAGATCAGAATCAGCCCCAGCATTTT. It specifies CASSQDQNQPQHF.

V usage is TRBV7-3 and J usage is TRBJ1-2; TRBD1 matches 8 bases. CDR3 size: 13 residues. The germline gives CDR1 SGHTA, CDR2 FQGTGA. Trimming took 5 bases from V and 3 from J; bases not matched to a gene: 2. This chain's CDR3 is CASSAGQDYGYTF. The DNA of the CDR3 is TGTGCCAGCAGCGCGGGACAGGACTATGGCTACACCTTC.